These 28 T cell receptor beta chains share one sample of origin, sequenced in a study of regulatory T cells in long-lasting Graves disease. Relying on iRepertoire HTBI primers and Arm-PCR of CDR3 regions, the team built TCR beta libraries. Each CDR3 protein is one row after TCRdb ran MiXCR on the multiplex PCR reads. The sample has over 300,000 distinct CDR3 sequences, less than 20% seen once. Documented time point: persistent/refractory GD, antithyroid drugs over 5 years with positive TRAb. From PBMCs, RNA was extracted and then used to make the TCR library. The input for sequencing was peripheral blood mononuclear cells (PBMCs), taken when the disease was refractory, from a patient treated with antithyroid drugs. The receptors come from a female donor with Graves disease.

This clonotype occurred a few times. J is TRBJ2-3 and V is TRBV2; D unresolved. V was clipped by 2 bases and J by 0 bases, with 12 bases between them. The CDR3 has 16 residues. The germline gives CDR1 SNHLY, CDR2 FYNNEI. The CDR3 DNA is TGTGCCAGCAGTGAAAGACGTGGTCGTAGCACAGATACGCAGTATTTT. This codes for CASSERRGRSTDTQYF.

The J gene is TRBJ2-5, the V gene TRBV5-1; TRBD1 matches at 10 bases. This CDR3 has 15 amino acids. The V gene's germline CDR1 is SGHRS and CDR2 YFSETQ. V was pared by 2 bases and J by 4 bases, with 5 bases of the junction left unmatched. This CDR3 is CASSFRQGAGETQYF. The CDR3 DNA reads TGCGCCAGCAGCTTCCGACAGGGGGCCGGAGAGACCCAGTACTTC.

This clonotype came up many times. The chain couples TRBV29-1 to TRBJ1-2, with a possible D match to TRBD1 (6 bases). In germline, CDR1 is SQVTM, CDR2 ANQGSEA. V lost 5 bases to trimming and J lost 0 bases, with 10 bases between them. The CDR3 covers 13 residues. CDR3 in DNA: TGCAGCGTTTCAGGGGCAACTAACTATGGCTACACCTTC. Its protein product is CSVSGATNYGYTF.

CDR3 bases: TGTGCCAGTAGCATTGGGGGACAGGGGCGAAACATTCAGTACTTC. Its translation: CASSIGGQGRNIQYF. The chain joins TRBV19 to TRBJ2-4; 10 bases align to TRBD1. With 6 bases clipped from V and 6 bases from J, the junction kept 8 bases outside the gene matches. CDR3 length: 15 amino acids. From germline, CDR1 is LNHDA and CDR2 SQIVND (reference sequence).

This clonotype was observed a few times. The V gene is TRBV6-1, the J gene TRBJ1-1; perhaps TRBD1 as D (5 bases). Germline V lookup: CDR1 MNHNS, CDR2 SASEGT. V shed 7 bases and J shed 4 bases, with 13 bases lying between them. This CDR3 has 13 residues. CDR3 residues: CASTLQEGTEAFF. DNA of the CDR3: TGTGCCAGCACCTTACAGGAAGGCACTGAAGCTTTCTTT.

This clonotype appeared many times. This sequence joins TRBV7-3 and TRBJ1-1; D gene unclear. CDR1 and CDR2 (germline): SGHTA, FQGTGA. V lost 2 bases to trimming and J lost 3 bases, with 7 bases between them. The CDR3 runs 13 residues. The CDR3 reads CASSLGVDTEAFF. The CDR3 nucleotides read TGTGCCAGCAGCTTAGGGGTAGACACTGAAGCTTTCTTT. Full variable domain (missing parts from reference TRBV7-3 and TRBJ1-1): GAGVSQTPSNKVTEKGKYVELRCDPISGHTALYWYRQSLGQGPEFLIYFQGTGAADDSGLPNDRFFAVRPEGSVSTLKIQRTERGDSAVYLCASSLGVDTEAFFGQGTRLTVV.

Only a few counts were recorded for this clonotype. The V call is TRBV7-9, the J call TRBJ2-7; D might be TRBD1 (6 bases). Germline V gene lookup returns CDR1 SEHNR and CDR2 FQNEAQ (reference sequence). This CDR3 has 15 amino acids. V lost 5 bases to trimming and J lost 3 bases, with 17 bases between them. This chain's CDR3 is CASSHGDISIYEQYF. Written as DNA, the CDR3 is TGTGCCAGCAGCCACGGGGACATTTCTATCTACGAGCAGTACTTC.

This chain links TRBV6-2 or TRBV6-3 with TRBJ1-1; maybe TRBD1 (6 bases). The length of the CDR3 is 15 residues. V lost 2 bases and J lost 4, with 14 bases in between. Germline V gene data show CDR1 as MNHEY and CDR2 as SVGEGT. The CDR3 region has the DNA TGTGCCAGCAGTTACCCCGGGGAAGGGGGCACTGAAGCTTTCTTT. Its translation: CASSYPGEGGTEAFF.

The V gene is TRBV27, the J gene TRBJ1-5; possibly TRBD1 for D (6 bases). The CDR3 runs to 15 residues. Trimming left V 4 bases short and J 0 bases short, with 10 bases between. Germline V gene lookup returns CDR1 MNHEY and CDR2 SMNVEV (reference sequence). The CDR3 DNA follows: TGTGCCAGCAGTTGGACAGCTTATAGCAATCAGCCCCAGCATTTT. Protein product: CASSWTAYSNQPQHF.

The V gene is TRBV4-1, the J gene TRBJ1-4; D is unclear. In germline, CDR1 is MGHRA, CDR2 YSYEKL. The length of the CDR3 is 17 residues. The V end was cut by 1 base, the J end by 4 bases, with 16 bases between. CDR3: CASSQGFGGQVNEKLFF. CDR3 DNA sequence: TGCGCCAGCAGCCAAGGATTCGGAGGGCAGGTTAATGAAAAACTGTTTTTT.

This clonotype has more than one count but fewer than ten. This rearrangement joins TRBV30 to TRBJ2-5, with 7 bases fitting TRBD2. The CDR3 has 14 amino acids. V was pared by 5 bases and J by 7 bases, with 13 bases of the junction left unmatched. Looked up from germline, CDR1 is GTSNPN and CDR2 is SVGIG (reference sequence). The CDR3 coding sequence is TGTGCCTGGTCTAGGGACGTGGGGGGGGGGACCCAGTACTTC. This encodes CAWSRDVGGGTQYF.

The chain carries TRBV4-1 and TRBJ2-5; no clear D gene. In germline, CDR1 is MGHRA, CDR2 YSYEKL. CDR3 length: 15 amino acids. Trimming shortened V by 2 bases and J by 1 base, and 11 bases separated the two germline ends. The CDR3 nucleotides read TGCGCCAGCAGCCAATTTGTCGCAGTCCAAGAGACCCAGTACTTC. It is translated as CASSQFVAVQETQYF.

V is TRBV30 and J is TRBJ1-1; D possibly corresponds to TRBD1 (5 bases). Between the trimmed V and J ends, which lost 4 bases and 8 bases, there was a span of 17 bases. CDR3 length equals 13 residues. Germline CDR1 is GTSNPN and CDR2 is SVGIG (reference sequence). CDR3 in DNA: TGTGCCTGGACCTGGATGGGGCCGGACGAAGCTTTCTTT. Translation gives CAWTWMGPDEAFF.

The rearrangement uses TRBV6-1 and TRBJ2-2, with 9 bases lining up with TRBD1. The germline V gene encodes CDR1 MNHNS and CDR2 SASEGT. V lost 6 bases to trimming and J lost 3 bases; unmatched junction nucleotides: 8. The CDR3 totals 16 residues. CDR3: CASSPFGQGYTGELFF. CDR3 coding DNA: TGTGCCAGCAGCCCGTTTGGACAGGGGTACACCGGGGAGCTGTTTTTT.

The genes are TRBV7-8 and TRBJ2-7, with 7 bases fitting TRBD2. This CDR3 has 16 residues. Trimming removed 1 base from V and 0 bases from J; junction bases left unmatched: 6. Germline CDR1 is SGHVS and CDR2 is FQNEAQ. CDR3 bases: TGTGCCAGCAGCTTAGGTGGACTAGGGATCTCCTACGAGCAGTACTTC. Its protein product is CASSLGGLGISYEQYF.

The chain employs TRBV18 and TRBJ1-6, with 11 nucleotides matching TRBD1. The CDR3 spans 16 residues. With 3 bases clipped from V and 11 bases from J, the junction kept 9 bases outside the gene matches. CDR1 KGHSH and CDR2 LQKENI come from the germline V gene. This chain's CDR3 is CASSPYGQGANPPLHF. DNA of the CDR3: TGTGCCAGCTCACCCTACGGACAGGGGGCGAACCCACCCCTCCACTTT.

J is TRBJ1-1 and V is TRBV6-2 or TRBV6-3; TRBD1 is a possible D gene (6 bases). V lost 2 bases, J lost 6 bases, and 13 bases lay in between. The CDR3 extends over 14 amino acids. Germline values: CDR1 MNHEY, CDR2 SVGEGT. In DNA form, the CDR3 reads TGTGCCAGCAGTTACCCAGGGGAGGGGTCTGAAGCTTTCTTT. Its protein product is CASSYPGEGSEAFF.

This chain uses TRBV6-2 or TRBV6-3 with TRBJ1-5, with 10 nucleotides matching TRBD1. Trimming removed 4 bases from V and 7 bases from J; junction bases left unmatched: 1. This CDR3 is 13 amino acids long. Germline CDR1 reads MNHEY; CDR2 reads SVGEGT. For the CDR3, the DNA is TGTGCCAGCAGTTGGACAGGGGGGCAGCCCCAGCATTTT. Protein product: CASSWTGGQPQHF.

At least ten counts were recorded for this clonotype. The chain combines TRBV6-2 or TRBV6-3 with TRBJ2-2, with D possibly TRBD2 on 5 matching bases. This CDR3 is 15 amino acids long. Trimming took off 3 bases at V and 4 bases at J, with 12 bases between the two ends. From germline, CDR1 is MNHEY and CDR2 SVGEGT. This CDR3 is CASSYRRVITGELFF. The CDR3 nucleotides are TGTGCCAGCAGTTATCGGCGGGTTATCACCGGGGAGCTGTTTTTT.

This clonotype was seen many times. DNA of the CDR3: TGTGCCAGCAGCTCCTGGACTAGCGCAATCCAAGAGACCCAGTACTTC. This encodes CASSSWTSAIQETQYF. The chain couples TRBV11-2 to TRBJ2-5, with 9 bases identical to TRBD2. CDR1 SGHAT and CDR2 FQNNGV come from the germline V gene. After removal of 4 bases from V and 1 base from J, the junction contained 7 bases not matched to a gene. CDR3 length: 16 residues.

This clonotype was observed a few times. The chain has TRBV30 and TRBJ1-5, with TRBD1 identical over 8 bases. Germline-derived CDR1 and CDR2 are GTSNPN and SVGIG (reference sequence). J was trimmed by 7 bases and V by 7 bases; bases with no gene match: 6. The CDR3 totals 12 residues. For the CDR3, the DNA is TGTGCCTTGGACAGGGCTGGACAGCCCCAGCATTTT. It specifies CALDRAGQPQHF.

This clonotype turned up a few times. With a much larger clone just one base away, this may be a read error. The chain has TRBV25-1 and TRBJ2-6; D is uncertain. The germline V gene has CDR1 MGHDK and CDR2 SYGVNS. V was clipped by 2 bases and J by 2 bases, with 1 base between them. There are 13 residues in the CDR3. In DNA form, the CDR3 reads TGTGCCAGCAGTGAACCTGGGGCCAACGTCCTGACTTTC. This sequence encodes CASSEPGANVLTF.

This clonotype was seen at least ten times. V usage is TRBV2 and J usage is TRBJ1-1, with unresolved D. V shed 7 bases and J shed 5 bases, with 14 bases lying between them. This CDR3 comprises 13 residues. Germline values: CDR1 SNHLY, CDR2 FYNNEI. CDR3 amino acids: CASKQEGKTEAFF. CDR3 DNA sequence: TGTGCCAGCAAGCAAGAAGGAAAGACTGAAGCTTTCTTT.

This clonotype was counted ten times or more. This chain links TRBV28 with TRBJ2-5, with 10 bases lining up with TRBD2. V dropped 7 bases and J dropped 1; count of bases not matched to a gene: 3. The CDR3 consists of 14 residues. Per the germline V gene, CDR1 is MDHEN and CDR2 is SYDVKM. This CDR3 is CASTPSGSQETQYF. The DNA for the CDR3 is TGTGCCAGCACCCCTAGCGGGAGCCAAGAGACCCAGTACTTC.

This clonotype occurred many times. The chain employs TRBV30 and TRBJ2-2; no definite D call. Germline V gives CDR1 GTSNPN, CDR2 SVGIG (reference sequence). CDR3 length: 11 amino acids. The V and J ends lost 4 bases and 6 bases respectively, with 6 bases between them. CDR3 loop: CAWTLPGELFF. The DNA for the CDR3 is TGTGCCTGGACCCTCCCCGGGGAGCTGTTTTTT.

DNA of the CDR3: TGCGCCAGCAGCCAAGGGGGGTTGCCGGGCTACGAGCAGTACTTC. Encoded protein: CASSQGGLPGYEQYF. The chain combines TRBV4-1 with TRBJ2-7, with D perhaps matching TRBD1 or TRBD2 (5 bases each). V was clipped by 1 base and J by 3 bases, with 13 bases between them. CDR3 length: 15 amino acids. Germline V gene lookup returns CDR1 MGHRA and CDR2 YSYEKL.

This sequence joins TRBV20-1 and TRBJ1-2, with D possibly TRBD1 on 5 matching bases. The CDR3 sequence is 16 residues long. Germline V gives CDR1 DFQATT, CDR2 SNEGSKA (reference sequence). The germline V and J ends were trimmed by 2 bases and 4 bases, with 20 bases remaining between them. In DNA, the CDR3 is TGCAGTGCTAGACCACCAACCGGGACCCTCGGCTATGGCTACACCTTC. Protein product: CSARPPTGTLGYGYTF.

This clonotype turned up a few times. V usage is TRBV4-1 and J usage is TRBJ1-4; no definite D call. In germline, CDR1 is MGHRA, CDR2 YSYEKL. V was shortened by 1 base and J by 8 bases, with 8 bases between the two germline ends. The CDR3 runs 13 residues. The CDR3 sequence is CASSQGFLEKLFF. CDR3 coding DNA: TGCGCCAGCAGCCAAGGATTTCTAGAAAAACTGTTTTTT.